This T cell receptor beta chain came from a study of blood T cell repertoires in COVID-19. Background on the study: Nucleic acid was either cDNA or gDNA, and it came from T cells, B-cell-depleted T cells, or PBMCs.

This clone was found once. This CDR3 is built from 17 residues. V shed 5 bases, J shed 8 bases, and the junction held 12 bases outside the gene matches. The germline V gene encodes CDR1 LNHDA and CDR2 SQIVND (reference sequence). Clinical histories supplied by participants themselves formed the basis of cohort assignment. Cohort 3 recovered donors had two negative PCRs, clearance, or symptom resolution. Original handling: Amplification of reference gene primers was used by the study to estimate nucleated cell counts. Only in-frame clones appear in the TCRdb table, and some are missing; sequencing was by immunoSEQ multiplex PCR. V, J and clone size were drawn from that table, and D and trimming were deduced from the DNA. The sample yields about 260,000 clones, 86% seen once.

The TCR comes from a woman aged 45-60 years who had recovered from COVID-19. Specimen: PBMCs or T cells enriched from blood (not recorded which). The chain combines TRBV19 with TRBJ1-4; 12 bases are shared with TRBD1. The CDR3 is CASSLGTGGGRGEKLFF. The CDR3 DNA sequence: TGTGCCAGTAGTCTCGGGACAGGGGGCGGTCGAGGCGAAAAACTGTTTTTT.